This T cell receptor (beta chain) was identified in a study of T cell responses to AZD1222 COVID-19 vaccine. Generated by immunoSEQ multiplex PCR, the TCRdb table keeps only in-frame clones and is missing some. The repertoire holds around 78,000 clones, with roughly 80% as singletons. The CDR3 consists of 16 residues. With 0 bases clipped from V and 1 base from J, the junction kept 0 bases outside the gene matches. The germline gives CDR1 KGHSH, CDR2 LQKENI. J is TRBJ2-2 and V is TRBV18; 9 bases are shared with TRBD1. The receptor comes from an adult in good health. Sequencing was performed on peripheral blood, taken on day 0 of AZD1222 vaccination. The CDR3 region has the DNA TGTGCCAGCTCACCACCGGGACAGGGGAACACCGGGGAGCTGTTTTTT. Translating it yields CASSPPGQGNTGELFF. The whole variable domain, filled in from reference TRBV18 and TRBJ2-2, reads NAGVMQNPRHLVRRRGQEARLRCSPMKGHSHVYWYRQLPEEGLKFMVYLQKENIIDESGMPKERFSAEFPKEGPSILRIQQVVRGDSAAYFCASSPPGQGNTGELFFGEGSRLTVL.